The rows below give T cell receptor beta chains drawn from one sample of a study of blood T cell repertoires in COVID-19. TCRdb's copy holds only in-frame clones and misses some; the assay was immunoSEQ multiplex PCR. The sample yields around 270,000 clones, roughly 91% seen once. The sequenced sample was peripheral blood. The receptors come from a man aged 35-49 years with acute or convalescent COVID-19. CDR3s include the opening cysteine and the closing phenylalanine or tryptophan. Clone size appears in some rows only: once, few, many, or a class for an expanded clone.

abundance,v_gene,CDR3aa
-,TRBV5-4,CASTTTATSTDTQYF
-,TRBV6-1,CASSERQSNTEAFF
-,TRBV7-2,CASSGGRREGYGYTF
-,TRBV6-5,CASSWGQGFGQPQHF
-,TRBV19,CASTPLRDRGREGTGELFF
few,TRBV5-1,CASSLSQGGTAGYTF
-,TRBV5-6,CASSLERAYTEAFF
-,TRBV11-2,CASSLEGTLGYTF
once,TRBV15,CATSREAGGPSPLHF
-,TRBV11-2,CASSFGNEVDYGYTF
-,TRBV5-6,CASSLFRAGTNSPLHF
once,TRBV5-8,CASNPQGGYYGYTF
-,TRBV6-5,CASRKDSRNTIYF
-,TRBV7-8,CASSLVVQGGSPLHF
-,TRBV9,CASSPHLSQLNYGYTF
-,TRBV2,CASSYTGGREPQHF
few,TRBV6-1,CASSEGGSGNTIYF
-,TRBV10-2,CASGGLAGTRQYF
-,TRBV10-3,CAISEVLGTGSTNYGYTF
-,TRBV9,CASSPRTGGGEKLFF
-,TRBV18,CASSPQVATSTRTDTQYF
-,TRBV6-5,CASSYGTEGVEAFF
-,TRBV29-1,CSVWMRGGYTF
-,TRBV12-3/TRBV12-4,CASSFGLFF
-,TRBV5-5,CASSWGPLNYGYTF
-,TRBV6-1,CASSFTGAGGQPQHF
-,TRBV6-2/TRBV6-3,CASSVQRGSSYEQYF
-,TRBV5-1,CASSRTLNTGELFF
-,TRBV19,CASKGQGNYGYTF
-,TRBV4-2,CASSPVHKPEAFF
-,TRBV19,CASSLGTSTDTQYF
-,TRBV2,CASSLTGDTEAFF
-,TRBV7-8,CASSPYPNEQFF
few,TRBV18,CASSLDTGHKLFF
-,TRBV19,CAAKRGVDNEQFF
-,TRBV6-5,CASMRTVRGTEAFF
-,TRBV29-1,CSVEGAGGKNTEAFF
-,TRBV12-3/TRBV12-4,CASRSDRGIDF
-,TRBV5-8,CASSLGQGQGARNTGELFF
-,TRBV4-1,CASSQIGAGNEKLFF
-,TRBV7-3,CASSLGRAYEQYF
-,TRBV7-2,CASSLTGGAGYGYTF
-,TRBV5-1,CASSALTGMMDEQYF
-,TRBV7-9,CASSSYSDRNTGELFF
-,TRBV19,CASTMGPGGEAFF
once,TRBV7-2,CASSSDLTVNTEAFF
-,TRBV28,CASSLTGASYGYTF
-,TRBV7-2,CASSLRYSNQPQHF
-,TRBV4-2,CASSQVCQRLNQPQHF
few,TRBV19,CASSSSGYSNQPQHF